This record concerns one T cell receptor (beta chain) sequence. Its antigen is still unknown. The entry originates in a study of T cell responses to AZD1222 COVID-19 vaccine. Study outcomes and limitations: The sample set comprised mostly white British donors with more females, and clonal diversity was possibly underestimated. Repertoire samples came only from after the peak T cell response. Spike-specific TCR breadth and depth went up after people got two AZD1222 doses. Vaccine-associated CD4 TCRs spanned spike, dominant at 160-218 and 743-854.

V lost 4 bases, J lost 4 bases, and 22 bases stayed unmatched. The CDR3 contains 21 residues. The assay was immunoSEQ multiplex PCR, and TCRdb's table has in-frame clones only and misses some. The table includes 150,000 or so clones, roughly 92% detected once. This chain joins TRBV5-3 and TRBJ2-1; 11 positions match TRBD2. TRBV5-3 is an ORF for which the function is uncertain. Sequenced material: peripheral blood, taken 28 days after the second AZD1222 dose. The receptor comes from an adult who received the AZD1222 COVID-19 vaccine. The CDR3 protein is CARSPGLAGPIHGVFYNEQFF. The DNA for the CDR3 is TGTGCCAGAAGCCCAGGACTAGCGGGTCCTATACACGGGGTCTTTTACAATGAGCAGTTCTTC.